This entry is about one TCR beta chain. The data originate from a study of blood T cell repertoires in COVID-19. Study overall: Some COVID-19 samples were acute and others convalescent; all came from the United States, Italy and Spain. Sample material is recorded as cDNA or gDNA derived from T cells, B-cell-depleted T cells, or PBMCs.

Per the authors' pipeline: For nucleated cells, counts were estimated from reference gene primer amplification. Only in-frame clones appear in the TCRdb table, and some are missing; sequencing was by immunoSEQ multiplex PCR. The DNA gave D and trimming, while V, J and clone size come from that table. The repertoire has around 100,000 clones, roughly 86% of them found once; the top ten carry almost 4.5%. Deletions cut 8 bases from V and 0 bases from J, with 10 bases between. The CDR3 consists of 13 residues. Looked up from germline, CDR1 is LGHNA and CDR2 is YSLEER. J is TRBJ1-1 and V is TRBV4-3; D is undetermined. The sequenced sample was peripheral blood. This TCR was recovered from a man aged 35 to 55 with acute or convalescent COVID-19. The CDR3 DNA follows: TGCGCCAGCCGGCGGGGTTTGAACACTGAAGCTTTCTTT. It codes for CASRRGLNTEAFF.